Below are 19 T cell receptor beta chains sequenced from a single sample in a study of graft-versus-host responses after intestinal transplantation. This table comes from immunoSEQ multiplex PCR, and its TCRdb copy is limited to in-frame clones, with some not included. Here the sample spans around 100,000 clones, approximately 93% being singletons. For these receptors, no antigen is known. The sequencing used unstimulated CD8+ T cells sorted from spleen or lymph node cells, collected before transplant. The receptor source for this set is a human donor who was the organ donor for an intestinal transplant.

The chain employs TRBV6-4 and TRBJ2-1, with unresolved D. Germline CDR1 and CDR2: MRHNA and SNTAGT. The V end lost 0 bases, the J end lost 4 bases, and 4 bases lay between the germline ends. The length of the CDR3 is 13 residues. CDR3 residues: CASSDSKYNEQFF. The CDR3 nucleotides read TGTGCCAGCAGTGACTCGAAGTACAATGAGCAGTTCTTC.

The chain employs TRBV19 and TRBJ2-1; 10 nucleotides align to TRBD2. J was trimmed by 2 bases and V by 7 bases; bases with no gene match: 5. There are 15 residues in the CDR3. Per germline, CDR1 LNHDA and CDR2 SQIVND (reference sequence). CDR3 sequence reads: CASNVAGGTYNEQFF. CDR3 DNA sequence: TGTGCCAGTAACGTAGCGGGAGGAACCTACAATGAGCAGTTCTTC.

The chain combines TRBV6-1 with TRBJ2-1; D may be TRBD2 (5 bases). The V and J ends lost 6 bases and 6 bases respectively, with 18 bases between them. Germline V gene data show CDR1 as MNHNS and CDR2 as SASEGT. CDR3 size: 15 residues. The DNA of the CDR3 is TGTGCCAGCAGGACCGAATACGGGATAACCAATGAGCAGTTCTTC. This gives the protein CASRTEYGITNEQFF.

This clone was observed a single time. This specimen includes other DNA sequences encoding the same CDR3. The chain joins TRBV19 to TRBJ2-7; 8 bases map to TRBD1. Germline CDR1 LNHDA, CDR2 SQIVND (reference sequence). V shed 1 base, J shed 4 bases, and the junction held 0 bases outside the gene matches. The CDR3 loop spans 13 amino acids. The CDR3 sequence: CASSIGTGYEQYF. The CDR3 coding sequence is TGTGCCAGTAGTATAGGGACAGGGTACGAGCAGTACTTC. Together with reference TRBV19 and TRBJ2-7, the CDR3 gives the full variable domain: DGGITQSPKYLFRKEGQNVTLSCEQNLNHDAMYWYRQDPGQGLRLIYYSQIVNDFQKGDIAEGYSVSREKKESFPLTVTSAQKNPTAFYLCASSIGTGYEQYFGPGTRLTVT.

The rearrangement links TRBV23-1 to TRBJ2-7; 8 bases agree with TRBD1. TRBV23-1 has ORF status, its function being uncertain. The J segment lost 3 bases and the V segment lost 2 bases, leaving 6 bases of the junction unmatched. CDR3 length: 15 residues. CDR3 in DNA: TGCGCCAGCAGTCAAAGTAGGACAGGGAACTACGAGCAGTACTTC. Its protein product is CASSQSRTGNYEQYF.

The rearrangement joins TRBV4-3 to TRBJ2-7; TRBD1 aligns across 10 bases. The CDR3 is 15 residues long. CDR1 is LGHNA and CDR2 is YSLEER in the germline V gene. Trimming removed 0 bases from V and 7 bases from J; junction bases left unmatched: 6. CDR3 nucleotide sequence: TGCGCCAGCAGCCAAGAAACGACAGGGGGCGGAGAGCAGTACTTC. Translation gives CASSQETTGGGEQYF.

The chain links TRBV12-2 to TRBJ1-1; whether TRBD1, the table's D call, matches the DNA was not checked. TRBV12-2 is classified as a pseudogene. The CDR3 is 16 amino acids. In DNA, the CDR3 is TGTGCAAGTCGCTTAGAGGGGACAGGGTTGGGCACTGAAGCTTTCTTT. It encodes CASRLEGTGLGTEAFF.

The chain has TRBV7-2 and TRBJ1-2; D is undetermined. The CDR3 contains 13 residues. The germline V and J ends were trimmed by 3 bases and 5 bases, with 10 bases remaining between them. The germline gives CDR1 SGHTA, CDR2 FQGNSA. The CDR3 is CASSFLTQYGYTF. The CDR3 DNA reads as TGTGCCAGCAGCTTTCTTACCCAGTATGGCTACACCTTC.

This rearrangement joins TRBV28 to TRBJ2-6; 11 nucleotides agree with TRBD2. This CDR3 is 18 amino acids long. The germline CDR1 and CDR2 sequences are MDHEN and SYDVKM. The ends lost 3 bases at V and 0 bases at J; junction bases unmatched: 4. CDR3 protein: CASSFGTSGISGANVLTF. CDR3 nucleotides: TGTGCCAGCAGTTTCGGGACTAGCGGCATCTCTGGGGCCAACGTCCTGACTTTC.

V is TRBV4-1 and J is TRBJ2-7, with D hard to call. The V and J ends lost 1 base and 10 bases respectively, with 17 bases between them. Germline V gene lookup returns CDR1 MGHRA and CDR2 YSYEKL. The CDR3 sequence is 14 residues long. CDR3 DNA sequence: TGCGCCAGCAGCCAAGTCGGCCTAGGAGCGCGCCAGTACTTC. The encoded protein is CASSQVGLGARQYF.

CDR3 amino acids: CASSDGRGNQPQHF. The CDR3 DNA reads TGTGCCAGCTCCGACGGAAGGGGCAATCAGCCCCAGCATTTT. V gene TRBV18 combines with J gene TRBJ1-5; D is ambiguous. The V and J ends lost 6 bases and 2 bases respectively, with 11 bases between them. Per the germline V gene, CDR1 is KGHSH and CDR2 is LQKENI. The CDR3 is made up of 14 amino acids. The whole variable domain, filled in from reference TRBV18 and TRBJ1-5, reads NAGVMQNPRHLVRRRGQEARLRCSPMKGHSHVYWYRQLPEEGLKFMVYLQKENIIDESGMPKERFSAEFPKEGPSILRIQQVVRGDSAAYFCASSDGRGNQPQHFGDGTRLSIL.

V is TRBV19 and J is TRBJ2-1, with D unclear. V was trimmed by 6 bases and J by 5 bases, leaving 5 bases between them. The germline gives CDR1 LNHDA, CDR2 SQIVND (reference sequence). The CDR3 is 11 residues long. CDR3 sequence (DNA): TGTGCCAGTAGCATAAACAATGAGCAGTTCTTC. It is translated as CASSINNEQFF.

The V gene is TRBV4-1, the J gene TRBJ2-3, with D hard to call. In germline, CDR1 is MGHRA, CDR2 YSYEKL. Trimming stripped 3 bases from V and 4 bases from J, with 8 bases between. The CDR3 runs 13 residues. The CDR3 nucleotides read TGCGCCAGCAGCCACATGCCGGCAGATACGCAGTATTTT. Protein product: CASSHMPADTQYF.

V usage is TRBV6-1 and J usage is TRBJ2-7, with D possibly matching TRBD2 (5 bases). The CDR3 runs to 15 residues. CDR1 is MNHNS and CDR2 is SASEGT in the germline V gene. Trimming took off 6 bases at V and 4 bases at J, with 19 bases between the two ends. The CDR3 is CASSRTGSTGYEQYF. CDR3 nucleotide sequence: TGTGCCAGCAGCCGAACCGGGTCGACGGGATACGAGCAGTACTTC.

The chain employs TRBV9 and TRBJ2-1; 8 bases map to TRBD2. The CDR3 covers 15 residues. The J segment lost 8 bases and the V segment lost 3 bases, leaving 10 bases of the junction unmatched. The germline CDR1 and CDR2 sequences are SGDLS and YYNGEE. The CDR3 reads CASSAAGLGFDEQFF. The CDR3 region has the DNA TGTGCCAGCAGCGCCGCGGGACTAGGGTTCGATGAGCAGTTCTTC.

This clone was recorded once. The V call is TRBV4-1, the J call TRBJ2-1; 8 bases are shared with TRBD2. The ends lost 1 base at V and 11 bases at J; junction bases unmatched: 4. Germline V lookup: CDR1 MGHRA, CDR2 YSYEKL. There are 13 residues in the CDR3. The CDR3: CASSQVSGSQQFF. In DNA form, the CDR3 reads TGCGCCAGCAGCCAAGTCAGCGGGAGTCAGCAGTTCTTC.

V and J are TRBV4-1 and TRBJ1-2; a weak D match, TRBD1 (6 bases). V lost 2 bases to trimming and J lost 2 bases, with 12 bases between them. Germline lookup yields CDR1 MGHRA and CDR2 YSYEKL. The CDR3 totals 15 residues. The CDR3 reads CASSQTAGANYGYTF. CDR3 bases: TGCGCCAGCAGCCAAACCGCAGGGGCGAACTATGGCTACACCTTC.

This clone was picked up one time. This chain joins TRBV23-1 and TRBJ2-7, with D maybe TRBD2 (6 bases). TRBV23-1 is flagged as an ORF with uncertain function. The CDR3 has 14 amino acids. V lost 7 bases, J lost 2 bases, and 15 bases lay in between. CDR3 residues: CASIPGTGPYEQYF. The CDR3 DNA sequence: TGCGCCAGCATACCCGGGACTGGGCCCTACGAGCAGTACTTC.

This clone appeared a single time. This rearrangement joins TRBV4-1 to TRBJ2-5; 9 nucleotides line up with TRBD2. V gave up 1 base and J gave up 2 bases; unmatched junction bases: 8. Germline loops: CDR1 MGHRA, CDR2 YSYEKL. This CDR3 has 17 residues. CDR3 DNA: TGCGCCAGCAGCCAAGTGGGTAGCGGGGGAACTCAAGAGACCCAGTACTTC. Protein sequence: CASSQVGSGGTQETQYF.